This entry is about one T cell receptor beta chain. Here immunoSEQ multiplex PCR was the method, and the copy in TCRdb shows in-frame clones only, minus some. This table holds 400,000 to 600,000 clones, around 96% found once. This record belongs to a study of shared clonotypes between healthy human individuals. The ends were cut back, 1 base at V and 3 bases at J, with 13 bases in the middle. CDR3 length equals 16 residues. CDR1 and CDR2 from the germline V gene are SGHVS and FQNEAQ. The source is a woman aged 30 to 39 in good health. Sequencing was performed on naive CD4+ T cells sorted from blood. Described subset: CD45RA+ positively selected. The chain uses TRBV7-8 and TRBJ1-5; D is unresolved. CDR3 DNA sequence: TGTGCCAGCAGCTTAGATTCTAACCAGAACAATCAGCCCCAGCATTTT. This translates into CASSLDSNQNNQPQHF.